These 20 T cell receptor beta chains were sequenced from one sample in a study of cytomegalovirus exposure and HLA in healthy donors. In the PCR, 60 Vbeta and 13 Jbeta primers were used. Libraries were prepared by immunoSEQ multiplex PCR; TCRdb keeps only in-frame clonotypes and omits some of them. The sample carries 190,000 or so clones, 75% to 85% recorded once. Material: PBMCs. Receptor source: a boy under 18 in good health and CMV-seronegative.

V usage is TRBV9 and J usage is TRBJ1-2, with 7 positions matching TRBD1. This CDR3 has 15 amino acids. Germline lookup yields CDR1 SGDLS and CDR2 YYNGEE. J was trimmed by 8 bases and V by 2 bases; bases with no gene match: 12. CDR3 DNA: TGTGCCAGCAGCGTTGGGGCAGGGGGAGAGTACGGCTACACCTTC. This translates into CASSVGAGGEYGYTF.

This clone was observed a few times. The chain uses TRBV5-6 and TRBJ1-1, with 8 positions matching TRBD1. This CDR3 spans 18 amino acids. The germline V gene has CDR1 SGHDT and CDR2 YYEEEE. The V and J ends lost 2 bases and 1 base, in that order; junction bases with no gene match: 13. The CDR3 DNA reads as TGTGCCAGCAGCTTCTCACCTTTTAGGGGGACAGGGAACACTGAAGCTTTCTTT. Its protein product is CASSFSPFRGTGNTEAFF.

The rearrangement joins TRBV6-1 to TRBJ2-1; 14 bases are a match to TRBD2. Germline trimming cut 4 bases from V and 8 bases from J; bases unmatched to any gene: 19. This CDR3 is 20 amino acids long. The germline gives CDR1 MNHNS, CDR2 SASEGT. The CDR3: CASSGPGTSGSSRAQHEQFF. The CDR3 coding sequence is TGTGCCAGCAGTGGGCCCGGGACTAGCGGGAGTTCGAGGGCCCAGCATGAGCAGTTCTTC.

This clone was recorded a few times. The chain links TRBV27 to TRBJ1-2; tentatively, D is TRBD1 (5 bases). The CDR3 spans 12 residues. The germline V and J ends were trimmed by 10 bases and 3 bases, with 12 bases remaining between them. The germline V gene encodes CDR1 MNHEY and CDR2 SMNVEV (reference sequence). The CDR3 here is CATSGGDYGYTF. The CDR3 bases are TGTGCCACCTCCGGGGGGGACTATGGCTACACCTTC.

CDR3: CASSLYPQGQETQYF. The CDR3 DNA reads as TGTGCCAGCAGCTTATACCCCCAGGGTCAAGAGACCCAGTACTTC. The chain recombines TRBV7-9 with TRBJ2-5; TRBD1 is a possible D gene (5 bases). CDR1 and CDR2 from the germline V gene are SEHNR and FQNEAQ (reference sequence). V was clipped by 2 bases and J by 2 bases, with 12 bases between them. The length of the CDR3 is 15 residues.

The V gene is TRBV5-1, the J gene TRBJ1-3; D gene ambiguous. V was clipped by 0 bases and J by 4 bases, with 11 bases between them. Germline-derived CDR1 and CDR2 are SGHRS and YFSETQ. The CDR3 spans 15 residues. The CDR3: CASSLGREEGNTIYF. The CDR3 DNA sequence: TGCGCCAGCAGCTTGGGGAGGGAAGAAGGAAACACCATATATTTT.

This clone was counted only a few times. The chain is built from TRBV9 and TRBJ2-2; D uncertain. The V and J ends lost 3 bases and 0 bases respectively, with 12 bases between them. This CDR3 is 16 amino acids long. The germline V gene encodes CDR1 SGDLS and CDR2 YYNGEE. CDR3 region: CASSAYQVTNTGELFF. As DNA, the CDR3 is TGTGCCAGCAGCGCTTATCAGGTCACGAACACCGGGGAGCTGTTTTTT. Filled out from reference TRBV9 and TRBJ2-2, the complete variable domain reads DSGVTQTPKHLITATGQRVTLRCSPRSGDLSVYWYQQSLDQGLQFLIQYYNGEERAKGNILERFSAQQFPDLHSELNLSSLELGDSALYFCASSAYQVTNTGELFFGEGSRLTVL.

The chain recombines TRBV25-1 with TRBJ1-2; 9 bases fit TRBD1. J lost 6 bases, V lost 3 bases, and 11 bases had no gene match. CDR3 size: 16 residues. Germline V gene lookup returns CDR1 MGHDK and CDR2 SYGVNS. The CDR3 bases are TGTGCCAGCAGTGACCCCCGGGGACAGGGAGGCGATGGCTACACCTTC. It encodes CASSDPRGQGGDGYTF.

The rearrangement joins TRBV18 to TRBJ1-1; the D is unclear. Trimming removed 3 bases from V and 0 bases from J, with 8 bases in between. Germline V lookup: CDR1 KGHSH, CDR2 LQKENI. The CDR3 is 14 amino acids. The CDR3 nucleotides are TGTGCCAGCTCACCGGGAGGGATGAACACTGAAGCTTTCTTT. Translated, it gives CASSPGGMNTEAFF.

The V call is TRBV10-3, the J call TRBJ1-3; D is undetermined. V dropped 11 bases and J dropped 0 bases, with 17 bases sitting between them. The CDR3 consists of 15 residues. Per germline, CDR1 ENHRY and CDR2 SYGVKD. The CDR3: CALRSGGNSGNTIYF. The CDR3 DNA is TGTGCCCTAAGGTCCGGAGGCAACTCTGGAAACACCATATATTTT.

The chain recombines TRBV9 with TRBJ1-1, with TRBD1 matching over 7 bases. The CDR3 runs 15 residues. Germline V gene data show CDR1 as SGDLS and CDR2 as YYNGEE. With V trimmed by 4 bases and J by 1 base, 7 bases remained unmatched. CDR3 region: CASSFRTGENTEAFF. DNA for the CDR3: TGTGCCAGCAGCTTCAGGACAGGCGAGAACACTGAAGCTTTCTTT.

This clone was counted a few times. Other nucleotide sequences in the sample specify the same CDR3. The chain combines TRBV11-3 with TRBJ2-3; D not certain. Trimming stripped 3 bases from V and 6 bases from J, with 4 bases between. Germline V gene data show CDR1 as SGHNT and CDR2 as YENEEA. CDR3 length equals 11 residues. The CDR3 spells CASSFLDTQYF. In DNA form, the CDR3 reads TGTGCCAGCAGCTTCCTGGATACGCAGTATTTT. The full variable domain, completed using reference TRBV11-3 and TRBJ2-3, is EAGVVQSPRYKIIEKKQPVAFWCNPISGHNTLYWYLQNLGQGPELLIRYENEEAVDDSQLPKDRFSAERLKGVDSTLKIQPAELGDSAVYLCASSFLDTQYFGPGTRLTVL.

The J gene is TRBJ1-1, the V gene TRBV5-1; no firm D call. This CDR3 spans 14 amino acids. V was pared by 4 bases and J by 7 bases, with 17 bases between. The germline CDR1 and CDR2 sequences are SGHRS and YFSETQ. CDR3 residues: CASSVDGEGIEAFF. Written as DNA, the CDR3 is TGCGCCAGCAGCGTGGACGGGGAAGGGATTGAAGCTTTCTTT. Variable domain in full (rest from reference TRBV5-1 and TRBJ1-1): KAGVTQTPRYLIKTRGQQVTLSCSPISGHRSVSWYQQTPGQGLQFLFEYFSETQRNKGNFPGRFSGRQFSNSRSEMNVSTLELGDSALYLCASSVDGEGIEAFFGQGTRLTVV.

V is TRBV7-2 and J is TRBJ2-7; TRBD1 aligns across 8 bases. The CDR3 loop spans 13 amino acids. The V and J ends lost 5 bases and 5 bases, in that order; junction bases with no gene match: 5. Germline lookup yields CDR1 SGHTA and CDR2 FQGNSA. In DNA form, the CDR3 reads TGTGCCAGCAGCGTACAGGGGGTCCACGAGCAGTACTTC. This sequence encodes CASSVQGVHEQYF.

V gene TRBV25-1 combines with J gene TRBJ2-3, with a possible D match to TRBD2 (5 bases). The CDR3 is 16 amino acids. Germline V gene lookup returns CDR1 MGHDK and CDR2 SYGVNS. V lost 1 base and J lost 5, with 16 bases in between. CDR3 bases: TGTGCCAGCAGTGAATTTGTGGGAGTAATTGGAGATACGCAGTATTTT. Translating gives CASSEFVGVIGDTQYF.

The V and J genes are TRBV28 and TRBJ1-5; D unresolved. The CDR3 loop spans 16 amino acids. With 8 bases removed from V and 2 bases from J, the gap between germline ends came to 19 bases. Germline V gene data show CDR1 as MDHEN and CDR2 as SYDVKM. The CDR3 protein is CASLTWTRGRNQPQHF. The CDR3 DNA is TGTGCCAGCCTTACGTGGACGCGGGGTCGCAATCAGCCCCAGCATTTT.

The genes are TRBV5-4 and TRBJ2-7; no reliable D call. The germline CDR1 and CDR2 sequences are SGHNT and YYREEE (reference sequence). V lost 0 bases, J lost 0 bases, and 16 bases lay in between. This CDR3 contains 17 residues. The CDR3 is CASSLGPNGLNSYEQYF. As DNA, the CDR3 is TGTGCCAGCAGCTTGGGCCCAAATGGGCTAAACTCCTACGAGCAGTACTTC.

Comments on this clone: The germline gene is not matched at one end of the junction; a read error may be the cause. The chain has TRBV5-4 and TRBJ2-3; 7 bases are a match to TRBD2. Germline V CDR1 and CDR2: SGHNT, YYREEE (reference sequence). The length of the CDR3 is 18 residues. The CDR3 spells CASSLESRDYAYTDTQCF. The CDR3 DNA follows: TGTGCCAGCAGCTTGGAGTCTCGGGACTATGCTTACACAGATACGCAGTGTTTT.

This chain joins TRBV4-3 and TRBJ1-1; no definite D call. This CDR3 is built from 14 residues. Germline V gene lookup returns CDR1 LGHNA and CDR2 YSLEER. Trimming left V 0 bases short and J 1 base short, with 6 bases between. In nucleotides, the CDR3 is TGCGCCAGCAGCCAAGACGGTCAGAACACTGAAGCTTTCTTT. Its translation is CASSQDGQNTEAFF.

This clone was detected a few times. This chain links TRBV7-2 with TRBJ1-1; a possible D gene is TRBD1 (6 bases). The CDR3 loop spans 18 amino acids. V was pared by 6 bases and J by 5 bases, with 28 bases between. Per the germline V gene, CDR1 is SGHTA and CDR2 is FQGNSA. In DNA, the CDR3 is TGTGCCAGCAGTCGCACCGCTGCCGGGACACCGATAGGGACTGAAGCTTTCTTT. Its translation is CASSRTAAGTPIGTEAFF. The full variable domain, completed using reference TRBV7-2 and TRBJ1-1, is GAGVSQSPSNKVTEKGKDVELRCDPISGHTALYWYRQSLGQGLEFLIYFQGNSAPDKSGLPSDRFSAERTGGSVSTLTIQRTQQEDSAVYLCASSRTAAGTPIGTEAFFGQGTRLTVV.